This T cell receptor beta chain was profiled in a study of blood T cell repertoires in COVID-19. Looking at the study overall: Both acute and convalescent COVID-19 samples were obtained from the United States, Italy and Spain. PBMCs, B-cell-depleted T cells, or T cells were the source of the cDNA or gDNA that made up the material.

Per the study methods: The assay estimated nucleated cells by amplifying reference gene primers. Libraries were prepared by immunoSEQ multiplex PCR; TCRdb keeps only in-frame clonotypes and omits some of them. The V and J calls and the clone size are those of that table, but D and trimming were determined from the DNA. Of roughly 140,000 clones listed, approximately 80% are singletons. The sample taken for sequencing was peripheral blood. This receptor was identified in a woman older than 75 in a cohort sampled during active or convalescent COVID-19.

CDR3 amino acids: CASSPRLYPTGELFF. The CDR3 bases are TGTGCCAGCAGCCCAAGACTGTACCCCACCGGGGAGCTGTTTTTT. This rearrangement joins TRBV9 to TRBJ2-2; the D is unclear. This CDR3 comprises 15 residues. V lost 4 bases and J 4 bases, leaving 14 bases between the germline ends. Germline V gives CDR1 SGDLS, CDR2 YYNGEE.